Presented here are 8 T cell receptor beta chains from one specimen sequenced in a study of T-cell memory formation after mild COVID-19. TCRdb re-called the 5' RACE reads through MiXCR, storing one row per CDR3 protein. The sample holds about 430,000 distinct CDR3 sequences, roughly 18% seen once. The sample taken for sequencing was PBMCs or a T cell subset sorted from them (not recorded which). All receptors come from a man aged 18 to 30 who had mild COVID-19 (a few samples of this study predate the infection). Cell type and time point are not known.

J is TRBJ1-1 and V is TRBV2; D remains ambiguous. The germline V and J ends were trimmed by 7 bases and 3 bases, with 18 bases remaining between them. Germline V gene lookup returns CDR1 SNHLY and CDR2 FYNNEI. The CDR3 is made up of 15 amino acids. The CDR3 sequence: CASNKPPTSYTEAFF. Written as DNA, the CDR3 is TGTGCCAGCAATAAACCCCCGACGAGCTACACTGAAGCTTTCTTT.

There are a few counts of this clonotype. The chain couples TRBV4-2 to TRBJ1-4; D is undetermined. V was pared by 0 bases and J by 3 bases, with 8 bases between. This CDR3 contains 15 residues. The germline gives CDR1 LGHNA, CDR2 YNFKEQ. CDR3 protein: CASSQDAGPNEKLFF. The CDR3, as DNA: TGTGCCAGCAGCCAAGATGCGGGTCCTAATGAAAAACTGTTTTTT.

This clonotype was seen a handful of times. The genes are TRBV20-1 and TRBJ1-2; 9 positions agree with TRBD1. This CDR3 has 16 residues. Trimming cost V 6 bases and J 3 bases; bases outside gene matches: 14. Per the germline V gene, CDR1 is DFQATT and CDR2 is SNEGSKA (reference sequence). CDR3 loop: CSAPGGQGGDYYGYTF. For the CDR3, the DNA is TGCAGTGCCCCTGGGGGACAGGGCGGAGATTACTATGGCTACACCTTC.

This clonotype was observed many times. The V and J genes are TRBV5-1 and TRBJ1-5, with no clear D. V gave up 5 bases and J gave up 1 base, with 7 bases separating them. This CDR3 contains 13 residues. The V gene's germline CDR1 is SGHRS and CDR2 YFSETQ. CDR3 nucleotide sequence: TGCGCCAGCAGAATCGACAGCAATCAGCCCCAGCATTTT. Translation gives CASRIDSNQPQHF.

This clonotype was counted only a few times. J is TRBJ1-4 and V is TRBV29-1, with D perhaps TRBD1 (5 bases). The V and J ends lost 7 bases and 3 bases respectively, with 18 bases between them. This CDR3 is built from 15 residues. CDR1 SQVTM and CDR2 ANQGSEA come from the germline V gene. CDR3: CSAGHSGAANEKLFF. The CDR3 DNA follows: TGCAGCGCAGGACACTCCGGGGCCGCTAATGAAAAACTGTTTTTT.

CDR3 coding DNA: TGTGCCAGCAGCCAGCTCAGAGCCCAAGAAGCTTTCTTT. Encoded protein: CASSQLRAQEAFF. The genes are TRBV3-1 and TRBJ1-1, with D unclear. The CDR3 is 13 amino acids. The germline CDR1 and CDR2 sequences are LGHDT and YNNKEL (reference sequence). V was pared by 3 bases and J by 8 bases, with 13 bases between. The variable domain in full, completed from reference TRBV3-1 and TRBJ1-1, reads DTAVSQTPKYLVTQMGNDKSIKCEQNLGHDTMYWYKQDSKKFLKIMFSYNNKELIINETVPNRFSPKSPDKAHLNLHINSLELGDSAVYFCASSQLRAQEAFFGQGTRLTVV.

The chain joins TRBV4-1 to TRBJ2-7, with D unresolved. Trimming removed 0 bases at V and 2 bases at J, with 2 bases between. Germline loops: CDR1 MGHRA, CDR2 YSYEKL. The CDR3 sequence is 12 residues long. CDR3 nucleotides: TGCGCCAGCAGCCAAGACACCTACGAGCAGTACTTC. As protein: CASSQDTYEQYF.

This clonotype showed up just a few times. Mismatch with germline at one junction end may stem from a read error. The chain couples TRBV2 to TRBJ1-2, with 8 bases lining up with TRBD1. This CDR3 has 15 residues. Germline V CDR1 and CDR2: SNHLY, FYNNEI. CDR3 amino acids: CASKTSGQGNYGYTF. Written as DNA, the CDR3 is TGTGCCAGCAAAACCTCCGGACAGGGAAACTACGGCTACACCTTC.